This T cell receptor beta chain is from a study of blood T cell repertoires in COVID-19. Clones were read by immunoSEQ multiplex PCR, and TCRdb kept only the in-frame ones, dropping some. Counted here are about 85,000 clones, 84% occurring once; the ten biggest clones make up approximately 6.5%. This clone was picked up one time. CDR1 is MNHEY and CDR2 is SVGAGI in the germline V gene. Trimming took off 4 bases at V and 4 bases at J, with 16 bases between the two ends. The CDR3 has 15 residues. The chain employs TRBV6-5 and TRBJ1-1; maybe TRBD1 (6 bases). The sequence derives from a man between 60 and 75 years old with acute or convalescent COVID-19. Sequencing input: peripheral blood. CDR3 coding DNA: TGTGCCAGCAGTTCCCCGGGGGGCGACGGCACTGAAGCTTTCTTT. It is translated as CASSSPGGDGTEAFF.